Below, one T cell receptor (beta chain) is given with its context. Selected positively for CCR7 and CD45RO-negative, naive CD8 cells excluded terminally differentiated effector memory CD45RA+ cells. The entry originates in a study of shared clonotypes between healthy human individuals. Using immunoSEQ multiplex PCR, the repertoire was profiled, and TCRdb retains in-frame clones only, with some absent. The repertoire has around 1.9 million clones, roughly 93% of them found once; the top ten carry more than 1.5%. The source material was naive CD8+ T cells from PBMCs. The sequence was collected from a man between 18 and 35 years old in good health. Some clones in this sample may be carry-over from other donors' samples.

The CDR3 nucleotides read TGCGCCAGCAGCCAAGGGGAGGGAGTCGGGGAGCTGTTTTTT. It codes for CASSQGEGVGELFF. The chain links TRBV4-1 to TRBJ2-2, with 7 bases matching TRBD2. CDR1 is MGHRA and CDR2 is YSYEKL in the germline V gene. CDR3 length equals 14 residues. With V trimmed by 1 base and J by 7 bases, 3 bases remained unmatched.